This T cell receptor beta chain appears in the sequencing data of a study of identical twins. Overall study results and limits: Surplus twin overlap in beta out-of-frame sequences was less pronounced. Invariant T cells like MAIT and iNKT could partly confound the zero-insertion analyses. Out-of-frame alpha sequences that twins shared showed excess low generation probability.

Trimming shortened V by 4 bases and J by 0 bases, and 18 bases separated the two germline ends. Germline V gene sequence: CDR1 KGHSH, CDR2 LQKENI. The CDR3 length is 17 residues. It was template switching that added a universal primer site, and there were unique molecular identifiers on the cDNA. TCRdb fed the 5' RACE reads into MiXCR, producing one record per CDR3 protein. The sample lists about 490,000 distinct CDR3 sequences, nearly 15% occurring once. This clonotype was counted between two and nine times. Antigen specificity is unknown. These same data were also listed under a study on yellow fever vaccine responses in identical twins.

The origin of this receptor is a woman between 18 and 30 years old in good health. J is TRBJ1-1 and V is TRBV18; D unclear. The source material was CD4+ T cells sorted from blood. The DNA of the CDR3 is TGTGCCAGCTCACGGTCAGGCATGACCTTTATGAACACTGAAGCTTTCTTT. Its translation is CASSRSGMTFMNTEAFF.